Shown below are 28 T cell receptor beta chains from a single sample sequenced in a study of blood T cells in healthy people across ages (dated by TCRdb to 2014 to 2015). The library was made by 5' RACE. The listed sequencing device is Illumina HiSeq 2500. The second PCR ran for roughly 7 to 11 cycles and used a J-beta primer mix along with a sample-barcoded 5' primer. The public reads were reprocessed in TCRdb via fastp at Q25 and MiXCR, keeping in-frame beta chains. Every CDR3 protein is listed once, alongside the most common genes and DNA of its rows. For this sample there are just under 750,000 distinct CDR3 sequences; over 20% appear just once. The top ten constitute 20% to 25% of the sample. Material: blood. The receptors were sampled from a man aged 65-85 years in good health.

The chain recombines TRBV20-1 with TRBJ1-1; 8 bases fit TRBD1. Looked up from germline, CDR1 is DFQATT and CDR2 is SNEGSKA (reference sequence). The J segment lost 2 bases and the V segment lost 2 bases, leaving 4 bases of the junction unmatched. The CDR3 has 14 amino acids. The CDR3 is CSARRQGTNTEAFF. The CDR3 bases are TGCAGTGCTAGAAGACAGGGGACTAACACTGAAGCTTTCTTT.

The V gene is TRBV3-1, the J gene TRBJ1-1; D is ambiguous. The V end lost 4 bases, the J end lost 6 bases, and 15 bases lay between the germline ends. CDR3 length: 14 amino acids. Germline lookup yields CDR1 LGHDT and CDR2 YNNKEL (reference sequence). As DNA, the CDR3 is TGTGCCAGCAGCCCACCGGGCAACCCGCCTGAAGCTTTCTTT. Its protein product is CASSPPGNPPEAFF.

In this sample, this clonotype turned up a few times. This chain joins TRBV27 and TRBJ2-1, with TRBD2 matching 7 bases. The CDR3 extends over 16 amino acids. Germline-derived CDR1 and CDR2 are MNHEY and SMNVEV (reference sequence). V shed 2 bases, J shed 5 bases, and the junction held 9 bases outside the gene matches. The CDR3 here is CASSLAGDPSNNEQFF. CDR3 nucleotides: TGTGCCAGCAGTTTAGCGGGAGACCCCTCAAACAATGAGCAGTTCTTC.

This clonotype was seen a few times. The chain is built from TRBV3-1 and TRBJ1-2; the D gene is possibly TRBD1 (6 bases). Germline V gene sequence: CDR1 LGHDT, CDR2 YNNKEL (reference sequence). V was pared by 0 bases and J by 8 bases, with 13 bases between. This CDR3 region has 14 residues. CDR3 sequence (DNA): TGTGCCAGCAGCCAAGATACGGGGGGGCGCGGCTACACCTTC. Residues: CASSQDTGGRGYTF. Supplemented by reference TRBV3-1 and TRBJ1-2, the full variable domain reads DTAVSQTPKYLVTQMGNDKSIKCEQNLGHDTMYWYKQDSKKFLKIMFSYNNKELIINETVPNRFSPKSPDKAHLNLHINSLELGDSAVYFCASSQDTGGRGYTFGSGTRLTVV.

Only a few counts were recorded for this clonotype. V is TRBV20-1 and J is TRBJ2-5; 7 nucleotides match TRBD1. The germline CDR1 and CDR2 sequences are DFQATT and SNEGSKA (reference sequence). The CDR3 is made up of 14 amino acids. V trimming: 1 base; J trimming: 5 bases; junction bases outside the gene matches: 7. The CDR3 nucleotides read TGCAGTGCTAGAGGAGGGGGCTGGTTGGAGACCCAGTACTTC. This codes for CSARGGGWLETQYF.

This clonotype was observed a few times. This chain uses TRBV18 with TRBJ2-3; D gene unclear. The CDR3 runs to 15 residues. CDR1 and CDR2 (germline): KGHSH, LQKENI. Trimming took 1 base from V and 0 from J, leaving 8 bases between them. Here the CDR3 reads CASSPQYTSTDTQYF. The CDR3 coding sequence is TGTGCCAGCTCACCACAGTACACTAGCACAGATACGCAGTATTTT.

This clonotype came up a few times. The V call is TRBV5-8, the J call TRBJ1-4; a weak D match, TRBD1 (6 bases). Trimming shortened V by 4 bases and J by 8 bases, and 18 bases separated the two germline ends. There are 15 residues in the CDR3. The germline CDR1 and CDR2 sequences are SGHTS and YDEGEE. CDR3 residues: CASSAAGAGREKLFF. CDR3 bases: TGTGCCAGCAGCGCTGCAGGGGCAGGCAGGGAAAAACTGTTTTTT.

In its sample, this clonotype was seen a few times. The CDR3 region has the DNA TGTGCCACCAGTGAAAGGGCAGTCGCCTACAATGAGCAGTTCTTC. Amino acids: CATSERAVAYNEQFF. V gene TRBV24-1 combines with J gene TRBJ2-1, with D unresolved. Germline-derived CDR1 and CDR2 are KGHDR and SFDVKD. V lost 4 bases and J 2 bases, leaving 11 bases between the germline ends. The CDR3 runs to 15 residues.

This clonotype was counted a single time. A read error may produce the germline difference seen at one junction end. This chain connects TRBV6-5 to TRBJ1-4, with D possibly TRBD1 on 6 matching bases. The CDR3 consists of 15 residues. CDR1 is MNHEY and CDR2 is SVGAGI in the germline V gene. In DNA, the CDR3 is TGTGCCGGCAGTTACTCGGGGGCGGGTCAGGGAAAACTGTTTTTT. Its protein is CAGSYSGAGQGKLFF.

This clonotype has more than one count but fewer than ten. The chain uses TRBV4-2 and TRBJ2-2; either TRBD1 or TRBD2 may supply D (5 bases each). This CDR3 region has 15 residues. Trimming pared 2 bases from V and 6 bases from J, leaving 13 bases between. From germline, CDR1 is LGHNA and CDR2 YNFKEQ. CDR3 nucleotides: TGTGCCAGCAGCCAACTGAGGGGCCTACCCGGGGAGCTGTTTTTT. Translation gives CASSQLRGLPGELFF.

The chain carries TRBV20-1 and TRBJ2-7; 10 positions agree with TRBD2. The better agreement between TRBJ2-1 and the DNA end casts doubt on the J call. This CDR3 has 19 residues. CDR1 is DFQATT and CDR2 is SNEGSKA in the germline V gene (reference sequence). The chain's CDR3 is CSAYLWASGGLSSYNEQFF. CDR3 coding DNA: TGCAGTGCGTACCTCTGGGCTAGCGGGGGCCTGAGCTCCTACAATGAGCAGTTCTTC.

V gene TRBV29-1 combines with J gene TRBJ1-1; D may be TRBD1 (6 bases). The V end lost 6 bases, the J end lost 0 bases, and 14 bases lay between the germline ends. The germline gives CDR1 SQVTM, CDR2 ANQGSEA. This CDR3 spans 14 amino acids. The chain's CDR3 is CSVVRGEVNTEAFF. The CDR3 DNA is TGCAGCGTAGTCAGGGGAGAAGTGAACACTGAAGCTTTCTTT.

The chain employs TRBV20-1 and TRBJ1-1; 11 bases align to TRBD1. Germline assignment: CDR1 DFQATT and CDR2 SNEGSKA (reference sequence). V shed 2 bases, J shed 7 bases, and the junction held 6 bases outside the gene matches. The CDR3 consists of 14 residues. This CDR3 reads CSARPGQGANEAFF. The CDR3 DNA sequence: TGCAGTGCTAGACCAGGACAGGGGGCTAATGAAGCTTTCTTT.

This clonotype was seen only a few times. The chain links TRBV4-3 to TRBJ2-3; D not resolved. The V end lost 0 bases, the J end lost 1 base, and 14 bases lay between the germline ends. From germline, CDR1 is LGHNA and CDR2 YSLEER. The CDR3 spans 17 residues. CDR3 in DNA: TGCGCCAGCAGCCAAGATAGAGGCGGCTTAGGCACAGATACGCAGTATTTT. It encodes CASSQDRGGLGTDTQYF.

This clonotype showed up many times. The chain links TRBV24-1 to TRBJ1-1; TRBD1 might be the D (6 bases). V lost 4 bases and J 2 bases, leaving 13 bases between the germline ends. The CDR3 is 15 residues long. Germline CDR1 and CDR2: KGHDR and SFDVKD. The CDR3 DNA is TGTGCCACCAGTGACTCGAGGGGGGCCAACACTGAAGCTTTCTTT. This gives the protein CATSDSRGANTEAFF.

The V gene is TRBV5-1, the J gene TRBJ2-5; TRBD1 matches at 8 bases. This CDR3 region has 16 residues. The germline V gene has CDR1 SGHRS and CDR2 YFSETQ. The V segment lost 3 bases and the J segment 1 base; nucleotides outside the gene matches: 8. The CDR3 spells CASSSQDRDLQETQYF. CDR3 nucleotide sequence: TGCGCCAGCAGCTCTCAGGACAGGGACCTCCAAGAGACCCAGTACTTC.

The CDR3 loop is CASSLDGALVNTEAFF. DNA of the CDR3: TGTGCCAGCAGCTTAGATGGGGCCCTCGTGAACACTGAAGCTTTCTTT. The chain carries TRBV7-2 and TRBJ1-1, with D tentatively TRBD1 (5 bases). The CDR3 contains 16 residues. V gave up 1 base and J gave up 0 bases, with 12 bases separating them. Germline V gene lookup returns CDR1 SGHTA and CDR2 FQGNSA. Using reference TRBV7-2 and TRBJ1-1 for the parts outside the CDR3, the full variable domain is GAGVSQSPSNKVTEKGKDVELRCDPISGHTALYWYRQSLGQGLEFLIYFQGNSAPDKSGLPSDRFSAERTGGSVSTLTIQRTQQEDSAVYLCASSLDGALVNTEAFFGQGTRLTVV.

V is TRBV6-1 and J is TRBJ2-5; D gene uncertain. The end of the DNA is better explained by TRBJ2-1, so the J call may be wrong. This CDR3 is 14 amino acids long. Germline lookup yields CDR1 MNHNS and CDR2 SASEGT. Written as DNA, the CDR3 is TGTGCCAGGCAACAGACGCTAGGCTTCGATGAGCAGTTCTTC. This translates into CARQQTLGFDEQFF.

In nucleotides, the CDR3 is TGTGCCAGCAGTTTTCCTACAGAGGGCCCTGAAGCTTTCTTT. Residues: CASSFPTEGPEAFF. The chain is built from TRBV12-3 or TRBV12-4 and TRBJ1-1, with D unclear. The CDR3 spans 14 residues. V was trimmed by 3 bases and J by 6 bases, leaving 14 bases between them.

The CDR3 sequence: CATSRDGSVSSYEQYF. The DNA for the CDR3 is TGTGCCACCAGCAGAGATGGCAGTGTATCTTCCTACGAGCAGTACTTC. The genes are TRBV15 and TRBJ2-7; D uncertain. This CDR3 has 16 residues. Between the trimmed V and J ends, which lost 0 bases and 1 base, there was a span of 13 bases. In germline, CDR1 is LNHNV, CDR2 YYDKDF (reference sequence).

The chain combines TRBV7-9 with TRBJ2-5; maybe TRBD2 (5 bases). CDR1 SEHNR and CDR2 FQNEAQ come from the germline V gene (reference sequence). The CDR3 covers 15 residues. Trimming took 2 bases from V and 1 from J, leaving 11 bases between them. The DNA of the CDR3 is TGTGCCAGCAGCTTAAAAGAAGGAGGCCAAGAGACCCAGTACTTC. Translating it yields CASSLKEGGQETQYF.

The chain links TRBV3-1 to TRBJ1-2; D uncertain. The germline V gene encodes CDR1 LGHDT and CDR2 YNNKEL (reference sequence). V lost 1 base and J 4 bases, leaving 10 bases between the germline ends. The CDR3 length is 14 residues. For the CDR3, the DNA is TGTGCCAGCAGCCAAGGGCGGCAAGTCTATGGCTACACCTTC. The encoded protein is CASSQGRQVYGYTF.

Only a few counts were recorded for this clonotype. The CDR3 region is CASSEFGHPSSGANVLTF. In DNA form, the CDR3 reads TGTGCCAGCAGTGAATTTGGACACCCGAGCTCTGGGGCCAACGTCCTGACTTTC. The rearrangement links TRBV6-1 to TRBJ2-6, with D maybe TRBD1 (5 bases). V was clipped by 2 bases and J by 0 bases, with 14 bases between them. The germline gives CDR1 MNHNS, CDR2 SASEGT. This CDR3 region has 18 residues.

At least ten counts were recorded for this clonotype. The CDR3 here is CSASTGANEKLFF. In DNA, the CDR3 is TGCAGTGCTTCCACAGGAGCTAATGAAAAACTGTTTTTT. The chain recombines TRBV20-1 with TRBJ1-4; perhaps TRBD1 as D (5 bases). The CDR3 is 13 amino acids. V lost 5 bases to trimming and J lost 3 bases, with 10 bases between them. The germline gives CDR1 DFQATT, CDR2 SNEGSKA (reference sequence).

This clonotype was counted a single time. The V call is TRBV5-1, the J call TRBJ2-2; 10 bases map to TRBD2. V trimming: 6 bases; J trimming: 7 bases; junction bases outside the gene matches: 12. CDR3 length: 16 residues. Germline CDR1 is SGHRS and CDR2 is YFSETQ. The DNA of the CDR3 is TGCGCCAGCACCCTAGGAACTAGCGGGATAAACGGGGAGCTGTTTTTT. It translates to CASTLGTSGINGELFF.

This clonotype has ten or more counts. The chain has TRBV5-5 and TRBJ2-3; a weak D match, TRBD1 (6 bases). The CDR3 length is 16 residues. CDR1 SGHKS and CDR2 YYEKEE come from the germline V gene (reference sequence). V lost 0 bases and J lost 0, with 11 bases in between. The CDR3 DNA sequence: TGTGCCAGCAGCTTGGGGCAGGGGCCTAGCACAGATACGCAGTATTTT. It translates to CASSLGQGPSTDTQYF.

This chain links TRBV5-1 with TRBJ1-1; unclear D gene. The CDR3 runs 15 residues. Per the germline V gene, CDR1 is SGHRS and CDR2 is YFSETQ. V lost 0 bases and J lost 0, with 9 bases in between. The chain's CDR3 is CASSLVGPLNTEAFF. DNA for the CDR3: TGCGCCAGCAGCTTGGTAGGGCCTTTGAACACTGAAGCTTTCTTT.

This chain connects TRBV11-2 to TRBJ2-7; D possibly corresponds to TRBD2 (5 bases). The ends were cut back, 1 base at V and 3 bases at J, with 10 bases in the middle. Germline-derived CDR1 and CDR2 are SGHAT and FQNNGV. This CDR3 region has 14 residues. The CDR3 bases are TGTGCCAGCAGCTTAGCCCGGGATGTCTACGAGCAGTACTTC. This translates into CASSLARDVYEQYF.